Below are 25 T cell receptor beta chains sequenced from a single sample in a study of blood T cell repertoires in COVID-19. Assay used: immunoSEQ multiplex PCR; TCRdb lists only in-frame clones, some missing. The sample includes about 380,000 clones, 85% of them seen just once. Source material: peripheral blood. The receptors here all came from a young woman with acute or convalescent COVID-19.

The V and J genes are TRBV4-1 and TRBJ2-7; 7 positions agree with TRBD1. This CDR3 is built from 17 residues. Germline loops: CDR1 MGHRA, CDR2 YSYEKL. After removal of 1 base from V and 0 bases from J, the junction contained 9 bases not matched to a gene. CDR3 residues: CASSQGTAWDSSYEQYF. The CDR3 region has the DNA TGCGCCAGCAGCCAAGGGACGGCCTGGGACAGCTCCTACGAGCAGTACTTC.

This chain joins TRBV18 and TRBJ1-5, with D possibly matching TRBD1 (5 bases). The CDR3 is 14 residues long. The V gene's germline CDR1 is KGHSH and CDR2 LQKENI. Deletions cut 3 bases from V and 6 bases from J, with 12 bases between. The CDR3 sequence is CASSPQDNRQPQHF. CDR3 coding DNA: TGTGCCAGCTCACCCCAGGACAATCGTCAGCCCCAGCATTTT. Full variable domain (missing parts from reference TRBV18 and TRBJ1-5): NAGVMQNPRHLVRRRGQEARLRCSPMKGHSHVYWYRQLPEEGLKFMVYLQKENIIDESGMPKERFSAEFPKEGPSILRIQQVVRGDSAAYFCASSPQDNRQPQHFGDGTRLSIL.

V and J are TRBV24-1 and TRBJ2-3; TRBD1 might be the D (6 bases). This CDR3 has 13 amino acids. Germline CDR1 reads KGHDR; CDR2 reads SFDVKD. V lost 8 bases, J lost 1 base, and 9 bases lay in between. DNA of the CDR3: TGTGCCACCATGAGACAGGGCACAGATACGCAGTATTTT. Its protein is CATMRQGTDTQYF.

This chain links TRBV19 with TRBJ2-5; perhaps TRBD2 as D (5 bases). Per germline, CDR1 LNHDA and CDR2 SQIVND (reference sequence). Trimming took 3 bases from V and 4 from J, leaving 15 bases between them. The CDR3 runs 15 residues. CDR3 coding DNA: TGTGCCAGTAGTATCTTGAGCGGACCCCTAGAGACCCAGTACTTC. Encoded protein: CASSILSGPLETQYF.

The rearrangement joins TRBV5-6 to TRBJ1-2, with D possibly TRBD1 on 6 matching bases. This CDR3 is built from 14 residues. Between the trimmed V and J ends, which lost 0 bases and 5 bases, there was a span of 11 bases. The germline V gene has CDR1 SGHDT and CDR2 YYEEEE. The CDR3 DNA follows: TGTGCCAGCAGCTTGGGACAGGACCTTTATGGCTACACCTTC. Its protein product is CASSLGQDLYGYTF.

This clone was seen once. This sequence joins TRBV9 and TRBJ2-1; TRBD1 is a possible D gene (6 bases). The CDR3 extends over 15 amino acids. The germline V gene encodes CDR1 SGDLS and CDR2 YYNGEE. The germline V and J ends were trimmed by 0 bases and 10 bases, with 17 bases remaining between them. CDR3 in amino acids: CASSVAFNRVGEQFF. CDR3 sequence (DNA): TGTGCCAGCAGCGTAGCTTTCAACAGGGTCGGGGAGCAGTTCTTC.

The chain carries TRBV6-6 and TRBJ1-1; tentative D call: TRBD1 (5 bases). CDR3 length: 12 amino acids. V was clipped by 9 bases and J by 5 bases, with 13 bases between them. CDR1 and CDR2 from the germline V gene are MNHNY and SVGAGI (reference sequence). CDR3 in amino acids: CASSPGGTEAFF. In DNA, the CDR3 is TGTGCCAGTTCCCCCGGGGGAACTGAAGCTTTCTTT.

CDR3 protein: CASSVGRPLNQPQHF. The CDR3 nucleotides are TGTGCCAGCAGTGTGGGGCGGCCTCTTAATCAGCCCCAGCATTTT. The V gene is TRBV2, the J gene TRBJ1-5; weak D call: TRBD1 (5 bases). The V gene lost 4 bases and the J gene lost 4 bases, with 14 bases spanning the gap. CDR3 length: 15 amino acids. The germline gives CDR1 SNHLY, CDR2 FYNNEI.

Note on this clone: Different DNA sequences within this sample yield the same CDR3. The V call is TRBV6-5, the J call TRBJ1-2, with 8 bases lining up with TRBD1. Per the germline V gene, CDR1 is MNHEY and CDR2 is SVGAGI. Trimming cost V 4 bases and J 0 bases; bases outside gene matches: 1. The CDR3 spans 14 residues. The CDR3 is CASSWTGTNYGYTF. The CDR3, as DNA: TGTGCCAGCAGTTGGACAGGGACTAACTATGGCTACACCTTC.

The DNA for the CDR3 is TGTGCCAGCAGCACAGCGGGGGACAGCTACAATGAGCAGTTCTTC. This translates into CASSTAGDSYNEQFF. V usage is TRBV5-5 and J usage is TRBJ2-1; D perhaps matches TRBD2 (8 bases). With 4 bases removed from V and 3 bases from J, the gap between germline ends came to 14 bases. The CDR3 length is 15 residues. Per germline, CDR1 SGHKS and CDR2 YYEKEE (reference sequence).

This chain links TRBV3-1 (or the pseudogene TRBV3-2) with TRBJ1-1; 8 positions agree with TRBD1. The CDR3 has 14 amino acids. With V trimmed by 5 bases and J by 3 bases, 5 bases remained unmatched. CDR1 is LGHDT, CDR2 YNNKEL, per germline (reference sequence). The CDR3 DNA follows: TGTGCCAGCAGCTCCAGGGGGCGGGACACTGAAGCTTTCTTT. Protein sequence: CASSSRGRDTEAFF.

This clone was counted once. The chain employs TRBV6-5 and TRBJ2-7, with 9 bases identical to TRBD2. The CDR3 has 15 residues. J gave up 5 bases and V 1 base, and 6 bases lay outside the gene matches. Germline values: CDR1 MNHEY, CDR2 SVGAGI. The CDR3 sequence: CASSYLASGEDEQYF. In nucleotides, the CDR3 is TGTGCCAGCAGTTACTTAGCTAGCGGGGAAGACGAGCAGTACTTC.

Concerning this clone itself: Other DNA sequences of this sample code for an identical CDR3. The chain combines TRBV24-1 with TRBJ2-1; TRBD2 might be the D (7 bases). Germline lookup yields CDR1 KGHDR and CDR2 SFDVKD. The CDR3 sequence is 14 residues long. Between the trimmed V and J ends, which lost 4 bases and 3 bases, there was a span of 9 bases. CDR3 loop: CATSEGGGYNEQFF. As DNA, the CDR3 is TGTGCCACCAGTGAAGGGGGGGGCTACAATGAGCAGTTCTTC.

Comment on this clone: Mismatch with germline at one junction end may stem from a read error. The rearrangement uses TRBV5-1 and TRBJ1-2, with a possible D match to TRBD1 (5 bases). Germline CDR1 reads SGHRS; CDR2 reads YFSETQ. The CDR3 runs to 14 residues. The CDR3, as DNA: TGCGCCAGCAGCCCGAGGACAATTAACTATGACTACACCTTC. It encodes CASSPRTINYDYTF.

This clone showed up just a few times. The chain has TRBV24-1 and TRBJ1-6, with 9 bases aligning to TRBD1. Looked up from germline, CDR1 is KGHDR and CDR2 is SFDVKD. The CDR3 contains 18 residues. With 7 bases clipped from V and 4 bases from J, the junction kept 13 bases outside the gene matches. CDR3 protein: CATRKQGALSVYNSPLHF. DNA of the CDR3: TGTGCCACCAGAAAACAGGGGGCCCTCTCCGTTTATAATTCACCCCTCCACTTT.

This clone was observed a handful of times. The rearrangement uses TRBV28 and TRBJ2-7; possible D gene TRBD2, 7 bases. V lost 2 bases and J 9 bases, leaving 14 bases between the germline ends. The CDR3 has 13 residues. Germline V gives CDR1 MDHEN, CDR2 SYDVKM. The CDR3 sequence: CASSLKAGGRQYF. The CDR3, as DNA: TGTGCCAGCAGTTTAAAGGCCGGGGGGCGGCAGTACTTC.

This clone occurred a few times. The chain couples TRBV28 to TRBJ2-1; D is perhaps TRBD1 (6 bases). CDR1 is MDHEN, CDR2 SYDVKM, per germline. The V end was cut by 6 bases, the J end by 0 bases, with 15 bases between. The CDR3 has 16 residues. Written as DNA, the CDR3 is TGTGCCAGCAGCCTCACGAGGGGGAGCTCCTACAATGAGCAGTTCTTC. It is translated as CASSLTRGSSYNEQFF. Filled out from reference TRBV28 and TRBJ2-1, the complete variable domain reads DVKVTQSSRYLVKRTGEKVFLECVQDMDHENMFWYRQDPGLGLRLIYFSYDVKMKEKGDIPEGYSVSREKKERFSLILESASTNQTSMYLCASSLTRGSSYNEQFFGPGTRLTVL.

Concerning this clone: The same CDR3 arises from other DNA sequences in this sample as well. The rearrangement links TRBV6-5 to TRBJ2-2; D gene uncertain. This CDR3 is 13 amino acids long. Germline CDR1 reads MNHEY; CDR2 reads SVGAGI. V lost 4 bases and J lost 5, with 8 bases in between. The CDR3 DNA reads TGTGCCAGCAGTTCACCCGGGACCGGGGAGCTGTTTTTT. This codes for CASSSPGTGELFF.

The chain employs TRBV7-7 and TRBJ2-5; 7 positions agree with TRBD1. V lost 5 bases and J lost 5; bases outside the gene matches: 11. Germline V CDR1 and CDR2: SSHAT, FNYEAQ (reference sequence). There are 15 residues in the CDR3. The CDR3 spells CASSPGQTRIETQYF. DNA of the CDR3: TGTGCCAGCAGCCCGGGACAGACGAGGATCGAGACCCAGTACTTC.

The chain employs TRBV7-6 and TRBJ2-1; TRBD1 is a possible D gene (6 bases). In germline, CDR1 is SGHVS, CDR2 FNYEAQ. The CDR3 loop spans 14 amino acids. V was shortened by 1 base and J by 10 bases, with 14 bases between the two germline ends. The CDR3 region is CASSLGGPKGEQFF. The DNA for the CDR3 is TGTGCCAGCAGCTTAGGGGGGCCCAAAGGGGAGCAGTTCTTC.

The DNA for the CDR3 is TGCAGCGTCGGACAGGGTAGCAACACTGAAGCTTTCTTT. Its translation: CSVGQGSNTEAFF. The chain is built from TRBV29-1 and TRBJ1-1, with 8 bases that match TRBD1. The CDR3 is 13 amino acids. With 6 bases clipped from V and 2 bases from J, the junction kept 5 bases outside the gene matches. Germline CDR1 reads SQVTM; CDR2 reads ANQGSEA.

The chain employs TRBV10-3 and TRBJ1-1, with 8 nucleotides matching TRBD1. CDR3 length: 12 amino acids. V was clipped by 3 bases and J by 11 bases; unmatched bases: 5. CDR1 ENHRY and CDR2 SYGVKD come from the germline V gene. CDR3 region: CAISDQDRAAFF. DNA for the CDR3: TGTGCCATCAGTGACCAGGACAGGGCTGCTTTCTTT.

The CDR3 here is CASSQDFRTGGDGYTF. The CDR3 nucleotides read TGTGCCAGCAGCCAAGACTTCAGGACAGGGGGAGACGGCTACACCTTC. The chain carries TRBV14 and TRBJ1-2, with TRBD1 matching 10 bases. CDR1 SGHDN and CDR2 FVKESK come from the germline V gene. Trimming at V came to 0 bases and at J to 8 bases, leaving 9 bases not matched to a gene. This CDR3 has 16 amino acids.

The chain links TRBV28 to TRBJ2-3, with unresolved D. CDR3 length equals 14 residues. The V end lost 4 bases, the J end lost 7 bases, and 15 bases lay between the germline ends. Germline CDR1 reads MDHEN; CDR2 reads SYDVKM. The CDR3 nucleotides read TGTGCCAGCAGTTCCCCCCCTGGCGGTCATACGCAGTATTTT. It encodes CASSSPPGGHTQYF.

A single count supports this clone. V gene TRBV12-3 or TRBV12-4 combines with J gene TRBJ1-2, with D perhaps matching TRBD1 (6 bases). The CDR3 has 13 residues. The germline V and J ends were trimmed by 6 bases and 4 bases, with 12 bases remaining between them. CDR3 in amino acids: CASSPGQIYGYTF. The CDR3 region has the DNA TGTGCCAGCAGCCCCGGACAGATCTATGGCTACACCTTC.